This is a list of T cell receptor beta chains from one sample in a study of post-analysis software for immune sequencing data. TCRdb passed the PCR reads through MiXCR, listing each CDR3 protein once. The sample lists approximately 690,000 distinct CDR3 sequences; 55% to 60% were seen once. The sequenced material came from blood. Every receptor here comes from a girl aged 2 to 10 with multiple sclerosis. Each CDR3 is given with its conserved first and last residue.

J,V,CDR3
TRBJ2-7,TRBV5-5,CASSLKGQGPYEQYF
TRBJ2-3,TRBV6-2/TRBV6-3,CASSDRRLSRDTQYF
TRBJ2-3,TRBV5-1,CASRPLSGRTTDTQYF
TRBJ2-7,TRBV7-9,CASSSGASGTYYEQYF
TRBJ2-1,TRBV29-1,CSVEIYNEQFF
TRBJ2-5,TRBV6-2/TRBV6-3,CASSYVPPRETQYF
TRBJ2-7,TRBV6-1,CASSNENRVSYEQYF
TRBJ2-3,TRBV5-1,CASSLSGYGGLVVTDTQYF
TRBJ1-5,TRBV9,CASGVGTANDQPQHF
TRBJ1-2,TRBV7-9,CASSPNFGGGANYGYTF
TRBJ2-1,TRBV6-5,CASSSQDGPYNEQFF
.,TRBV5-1,CASSLEVQGADEQYF
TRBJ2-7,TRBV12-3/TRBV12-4,CASSSGSIAGFSYEQYF
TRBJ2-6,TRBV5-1,CASSLGVFLSGANVLTF
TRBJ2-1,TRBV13,CASSLSRRGHEQFF
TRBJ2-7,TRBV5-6,CAGSLYQGAVSYEQYF
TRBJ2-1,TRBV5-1,CASSSLAGVVLGGNEQFF
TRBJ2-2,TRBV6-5,CASTTSDSTGELFF
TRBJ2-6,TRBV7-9,CASSLEGSGANVLTF
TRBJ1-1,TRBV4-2,CASSPDRGSTYLNTEAFF
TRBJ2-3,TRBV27,CASMVGYGTDTQYF
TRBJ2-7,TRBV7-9,CASSGGSYEQYF
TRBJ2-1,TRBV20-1,CSARSGLAGVAHEQFF
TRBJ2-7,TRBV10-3,CAISTRGLPYEQYF
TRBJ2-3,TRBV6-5,CASSYPGLTDTQYF
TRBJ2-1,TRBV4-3,CASSPMAGENNEQFF
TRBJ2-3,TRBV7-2,CASSQGQGAEDTQYF
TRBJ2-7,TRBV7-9,CASSSKSYYEQYF
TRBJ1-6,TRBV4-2,CASSQVSPQGARSPLHF
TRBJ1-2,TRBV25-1,CASSIGTRGYTF
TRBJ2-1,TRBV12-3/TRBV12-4,CASSLSLGGRGLVDEQFF
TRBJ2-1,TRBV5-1,CASSTEGRSYNEQFF
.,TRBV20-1,CSMGRGTHEQYF
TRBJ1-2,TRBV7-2,CASSSGSQGGLYGYTF
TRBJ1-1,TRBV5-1,CASSHQSEGTEAFF
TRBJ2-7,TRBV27,CASGAGPEQYF
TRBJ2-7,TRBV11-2,CASRRTLRDEQYF
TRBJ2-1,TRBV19,CASSTQRDRGNEQFF
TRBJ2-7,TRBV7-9,CASSLGALAGEFYEQYF
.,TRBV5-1,CASSVRTAQETQYF
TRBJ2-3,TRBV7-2,CASSPTGTWTGTDTQYF
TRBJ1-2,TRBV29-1,CSVDQGPNYGYTF
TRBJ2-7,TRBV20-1,CSATLGGDEQYF
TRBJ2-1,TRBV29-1,CSVEWSSGIDEQFF